The 14 T cell receptor beta chains below come from one sample, sequenced in a study of T cells after yellow fever vaccination. MiXCR, run by TCRdb on the 5' RACE reads, gives a single entry per CDR3 protein. The sample comprises hundreds of thousands of distinct CDR3 sequences, approximately 12% of which are singletons, and about an eighth rests with the top ten. The source material was PBMCs, sampled on the day of the yellow fever booster vaccination. The receptors come from a man in his thirties or forties who received the YFV17D yellow fever vaccine.

This chain joins TRBV7-4 and TRBJ1-5; D remains ambiguous. Trimming shortened V by 10 bases and J by 1 base, and 8 bases separated the two germline ends. The CDR3 runs to 12 residues. CDR1 is SGHVT, CDR2 SQSDAQ, per germline. The CDR3, as DNA: TGTGCCAACCCCAGGAGCAATCAGCCCCAGCATTTT. Translated: CANPRSNQPQHF.

This clonotype was counted ten times or more. The chain carries TRBV5-4 and TRBJ2-7, with no clear D. The V end lost 3 bases, the J end lost 4 bases, and 8 bases lay between the germline ends. Germline lookup yields CDR1 SGHNT and CDR2 YYREEE (reference sequence). This CDR3 has 12 amino acids. CDR3 sequence: CASSSWGYEQYF. CDR3 in DNA: TGTGCCAGCAGCTCCTGGGGTTACGAGCAGTACTTC.

This clonotype occurred a few times. The chain employs TRBV15 and TRBJ1-5; tentative D call: TRBD1 (6 bases). V was shortened by 5 bases and J by 3 bases, with 11 bases between the two germline ends. Germline CDR1 is LNHNV and CDR2 is YYDKDF (reference sequence). The CDR3 spans 14 residues. CDR3 residues: CATSEYRANQPQHF. CDR3 coding DNA: TGTGCCACCAGCGAATACAGGGCCAATCAGCCCCAGCATTTT.

This rearrangement joins TRBV20-1 to TRBJ1-2, with D uncertain. This CDR3 has 12 residues. Germline V CDR1 and CDR2: DFQATT, SNEGSKA (reference sequence). Trimming removed 0 bases from V and 14 bases from J, with 16 bases in between. CDR3 bases: TGCAGTGCTAGAGAGGTAGAACGAACTCTGACCTTC. It encodes CSAREVERTLTF.

This clonotype was seen a few times. V and J are TRBV20-1 and TRBJ2-5; no clear D gene. Germline V lookup: CDR1 DFQATT, CDR2 SNEGSKA (reference sequence). This CDR3 is built from 14 residues. Between the trimmed V and J ends, which lost 5 bases and 5 bases, there was a span of 18 bases. The CDR3 protein is CSALTMAAWETQYF. CDR3 bases: TGCAGTGCTCTAACAATGGCAGCCTGGGAGACCCAGTACTTC.

This clonotype has more than one count but fewer than ten. The genes are TRBV11-2 and TRBJ2-2; D unclear. This CDR3 spans 15 amino acids. V lost 2 bases and J lost 7, with 14 bases in between. Germline V lookup: CDR1 SGHAT, CDR2 FQNNGV. The CDR3 is CASSLSGRHDGELFF. The CDR3 DNA reads TGTGCCAGCAGCTTATCGGGCAGACATGACGGGGAGCTGTTTTTT. Full variable domain (rest looked up from reference TRBV11-2 and TRBJ2-2): EAGVAQSPRYKIIEKRQSVAFWCNPISGHATLYWYQQILGQGPKLLIQFQNNGVVDDSQLPKDRFSAERLKGVDSTLKIQPAKLEDSAVYLCASSLSGRHDGELFFGEGSRLTVL.

This clonotype was detected only a few times. This chain joins TRBV19 and TRBJ1-1; D might be TRBD1 (6 bases). Germline V gene lookup returns CDR1 LNHDA and CDR2 SQIVND (reference sequence). This CDR3 is 13 amino acids long. V lost 7 bases to trimming and J lost 4 bases, with 13 bases between them. The chain's CDR3 is CASKETGLTEAFF. The CDR3 DNA reads as TGTGCCAGTAAGGAAACAGGGCTCACTGAAGCTTTCTTT.

The CDR3 DNA sequence: TGTGCCAGCAGCTTAGATTCTAGCGGGAGCTACGAGCAGTACTTC. The encoded protein is CASSLDSSGSYEQYF. The rearrangement links TRBV11-2 to TRBJ2-7, with 10 bases aligning to TRBD2. The CDR3 consists of 15 residues. Germline CDR1 SGHAT, CDR2 FQNNGV. V was pared by 0 bases and J by 3 bases, with 2 bases of the junction left unmatched.

This clonotype was counted between two and nine times. This chain links TRBV12-3 or TRBV12-4 with TRBJ2-1; 7 nucleotides align to TRBD1. The CDR3 spans 18 residues. The V and J ends lost 3 bases and 0 bases, in that order; junction bases with no gene match: 11. The CDR3, as DNA: TGTGCCAGCAGTTTTAAGGGGGCAGGGTTAAGCTCCTACAATGAGCAGTTCTTC. This gives the protein CASSFKGAGLSSYNEQFF.

In this sample, this clonotype turned up a few times. The V and J genes are TRBV12-3 or TRBV12-4 and TRBJ2-7, with TRBD2 matching over 10 bases. Trimming at V came to 6 bases and at J to 6 bases, leaving 8 bases not matched to a gene. The CDR3 is 14 residues long. In nucleotides, the CDR3 is TGTGCCAGCAGCCCGATAGCGGGAGGCTCCGAGCAGTACTTC. Amino acid sequence: CASSPIAGGSEQYF.

The genes are TRBV30 and TRBJ2-3; possible D gene TRBD2, 6 bases. Germline CDR1 reads GTSNPN; CDR2 reads SVGIG (reference sequence). The V end lost 5 bases, the J end lost 4 bases, and 16 bases lay between the germline ends. This CDR3 contains 14 residues. CDR3 residues: CAWGMAGYADTQYF. The CDR3 coding sequence is TGTGCCTGGGGCATGGCGGGATACGCAGATACGCAGTATTTT.

This clonotype has a handful of counts. This chain joins TRBV6-5 and TRBJ1-6, with D hard to call. Germline V gene data show CDR1 as MNHEY and CDR2 as SVGAGI. The germline V and J ends were trimmed by 4 bases and 6 bases, with 13 bases remaining between them. The CDR3 consists of 15 residues. The CDR3 reads CASSSIRGGNSPLHF. The DNA for the CDR3 is TGTGCCAGCAGTTCCATACGGGGAGGTAATTCACCCCTCCACTTT.

At least ten counts were recorded for this clonotype. The chain combines TRBV23-1 with TRBJ2-7; D is unresolved. TRBV23-1 is an ORF, and what it does is uncertain. CDR3 length: 14 residues. Trimming cost V 2 bases and J 3 bases, with 11 bases left between them. The CDR3 bases are TGCGCCAGCAGTCAAATCCAACAGCGCTACGAGCAGTACTTC. It encodes CASSQIQQRYEQYF.

This clonotype was picked up many times. The V gene is TRBV20-1, the J gene TRBJ2-2, with 7 bases identical to TRBD1. The germline gives CDR1 DFQATT, CDR2 SNEGSKA (reference sequence). The CDR3 spans 17 residues. Unmatched junction bases numbered 9, after V lost 2 bases and J lost 0 bases. The CDR3, as DNA: TGCAGTGCTAGACGGACGGGACAGCGAGCGAACACCGGGGAGCTGTTTTTT. Translating it yields CSARRTGQRANTGELFF.